This TCR beta chain originates from a study of cytomegalovirus exposure and HLA in healthy donors. The study's findings and limits: Researchers counted roughly 150 TCR beta chains as cytomegalovirus-associated. Indistinguishability led to the exclusion of some V segments, TRBV6-2 and TRBV6-3 included. A later analysis found most CMV-associated TCR beta chains apparently HLA-restricted. Per a prior analysis, the majority of TCR beta V segments were productive roughly 87% or roughly 30% of the time.

Germline assignment: CDR1 MNHEY and CDR2 SVGAGI. V lost 2 bases to trimming and J lost 7 bases, with 21 bases between them. The length of the CDR3 is 16 residues. The PCR ran on 60 Vbeta and 13 Jbeta primers. Assay used: immunoSEQ multiplex PCR; TCRdb lists only in-frame clones, some missing. This table holds more than 110,000 clones, about 71% found once. Of note for this clone: The antigen is unknown.

Sequenced input: PBMCs. This clonotype was obtained from a woman aged 55-69 years in good health and CMV-seropositive. The V call is TRBV6-5, the J call TRBJ2-7; the D gene is possibly TRBD2 (6 bases). The CDR3 DNA reads as TGTGCCAGCAGTTACATGGTCACTCCCAGCCGGGGGGAGCAGTACTTC. It is translated as CASSYMVTPSRGEQYF.